This T cell receptor (beta chain) is from a study of blood T cell repertoires in COVID-19. As for the study in general: There were acute and convalescent COVID-19 samples, and they came from the United States, Italy and Spain. PBMCs, B-cell-depleted T cells, or T cells provided the cDNA or gDNA that made up the material.

Original methodology: Amplifying reference gene primers gave estimates of nucleated cell counts. Sequencing used immunoSEQ multiplex PCR; TCRdb keeps in-frame clones, though not all of them. The DNA was the basis for D and trimming; V, J and clone size are from that table. The data contain roughly 250,000 clones, 75% to 90% of them singletons. This receptor was identified in a human donor in a cohort sampled during active COVID-19. Sequencing was carried out using peripheral blood.

CDR3 sequence reads: CASSLGYPGPQYF. The CDR3 DNA reads as TGTGCCAGCAGTTTGGGCTACCCAGGGCCCCAGTACTTC. This chain connects TRBV27 to TRBJ2-5, with a weak D call TRBD1 (5 bases). The CDR3 sequence is 13 residues long. Germline loops: CDR1 MNHEY, CDR2 SMNVEV (reference sequence). Deletions cut 3 bases from V and 9 bases from J, with 14 bases between.